The present T cell receptor beta chain was sequenced within a study of blood T cell repertoires in COVID-19. Study-wide context: The samples span acute and convalescent COVID-19 from the United States, Italy and Spain. In each case, the material was cDNA or gDNA derived from T cells, B-cell-depleted T cells, or PBMCs.

Under the authors' procedure: The assay estimated nucleated cells by amplifying reference gene primers. TCRdb keeps only in-frame clones here, not all; method: immunoSEQ multiplex PCR. That table is the source of V, J and clone size, and D and trimming were worked out from the DNA. The sample records under 100,000 clones, 85% being singletons. There are 14 residues in the CDR3. The ends were cut back, 7 bases at V and 1 base at J, with 11 bases in the middle. Looked up from germline, CDR1 is LNHDA and CDR2 is SQIVND (reference sequence). Sequencing used peripheral blood. The TCR was taken from an elderly man with active or convalescent COVID-19. The chain couples TRBV19 to TRBJ1-5; D uncertain. As DNA, the CDR3 is TGTGCCAGTACCTCCGTGGGCAGCAATCAGCCCCAGCATTTT. Translation gives CASTSVGSNQPQHF.